These 23 T cell receptor beta chains were all obtained from the same sample, sequenced in a study of blood T cell repertoires in COVID-19. Profiled with immunoSEQ multiplex PCR; TCRdb holds only in-frame clones, not every one. The sample records under 350,000 clones, about nine tenths being singletons. The specimen was peripheral blood. The source is a woman in her thirties with COVID-19, enrolled during active disease.

With respect to this clone: The sample contains more than one DNA sequence encoding this CDR3. The V gene is TRBV6-5, the J gene TRBJ2-3, with TRBD1 as a possible D gene (5 bases). Germline V gene sequence: CDR1 MNHEY, CDR2 SVGAGI. There are 13 residues in the CDR3. Trimming shortened V by 6 bases and J by 0 bases, and 7 bases separated the two germline ends. CDR3 coding DNA: TGTGCCAGCAGAAGGGGAAGCACAGATACGCAGTATTTT. Its protein product is CASRRGSTDTQYF.

The chain combines TRBV6-1 with TRBJ2-7; TRBD2 might be the D (6 bases). CDR3 size: 15 residues. Germline V gene sequence: CDR1 MNHNS, CDR2 SASEGT. Trimming pared 3 bases from V and 2 bases from J, leaving 14 bases between. CDR3 DNA: TGTGCCAGCAGTGAGGGGGACTCCACCACCTACGAGCAGTACTTC. It codes for CASSEGDSTTYEQYF.

This chain uses TRBV3-1 (or the pseudogene TRBV3-2) with TRBJ1-5; D remains unclear. Germline assignment: CDR1 LGHDT and CDR2 YNNKEL (reference sequence). The V end was cut by 5 bases, the J end by 0 bases, with 11 bases between. The CDR3 totals 15 residues. The CDR3: CASSSGSHSNQPQHF. DNA for the CDR3: TGTGCCAGCAGCAGCGGGTCTCATAGCAATCAGCCCCAGCATTTT.

About this clone: The sample has other DNA sequences that encode this CDR3 too. The gene calls are TRBV5-1 and TRBJ1-4; 10 bases agree with TRBD1. The junction had 3 bases not matched to a gene; V was cut back by 3 bases and J by 7 bases. The CDR3 contains 14 residues. CDR1 and CDR2 from the germline V gene are SGHRS and YFSETQ. In DNA, the CDR3 is TGCGCCAGCAGCTCAGGACAGGGGGGTGAAAAACTGTTTTTT. Its translation: CASSSGQGGEKLFF.

The chain carries TRBV5-6 and TRBJ1-2; TRBD1 matches at 9 bases. V gave up 4 bases and J gave up 4 bases; unmatched junction bases: 11. Germline V gene data show CDR1 as SGHDT and CDR2 as YYEEEE. This CDR3 has 16 amino acids. The CDR3 bases are TGTGCCAGCAGCGGACGCGGGACAGGGTCTCTCTATGGCTACACCTTC. Its protein is CASSGRGTGSLYGYTF.

The chain links TRBV19 to TRBJ2-7; 7 bases are shared with TRBD1. Germline V gene lookup returns CDR1 LNHDA and CDR2 SQIVND (reference sequence). This CDR3 comprises 17 residues. J lost 2 bases, V lost 2 bases, and 12 bases had no gene match. The CDR3 reads CASSIRLGTAYPYEQYF. The CDR3 nucleotides read TGTGCCAGTAGTATACGATTGGGGACAGCTTACCCCTACGAGCAGTACTTC.

The chain combines TRBV11-3 with TRBJ1-3, with a tentative D call TRBD1 (6 bases). Germline CDR1 and CDR2: SGHNT and YENEEA. The CDR3 consists of 16 residues. V lost 7 bases, J lost 1 base, and 17 bases lay in between. In DNA, the CDR3 is TGTGCCAGCACCTTCGGCGCCAGGGGTTCTGGAAACACCATATATTTT. Translation: CASTFGARGSGNTIYF.

For this clone: Compared with germline, one end of the junction differs, possibly owing to a read error. The chain employs TRBV12-3 or TRBV12-4 and TRBJ2-1; TRBD2 might be the D (6 bases). The CDR3 is 12 amino acids. DNA of the CDR3: TGTGCCAGCAGTTTGACTAGTAATGACCAGTTCTTC. Its translation is CASSLTSNDQFF.

This clone was picked up a small number of times. The chain joins TRBV5-1 to TRBJ2-2, with 13 bases matching TRBD2. Looked up from germline, CDR1 is SGHRS and CDR2 is YFSETQ. The CDR3 sequence is 19 residues long. The ends lost 3 bases at V and 7 bases at J; junction bases unmatched: 15. In nucleotides, the CDR3 is TGCGCCAGCAGCTCGGTACCCCTGACTAGCGGGGGGAGAATCGGGGAGCTGTTTTTT. Translation: CASSSVPLTSGGRIGELFF.

Written as DNA, the CDR3 is TGCGCCAGCCAACCCCTAGCGGGGGGGCGGACAAATGAGCAGTTCTTC. The encoded protein is CASQPLAGGRTNEQFF. The chain has TRBV5-1 and TRBJ2-1; 12 bases align to TRBD2. The junction had 12 bases not matched to a gene; V was cut back by 7 bases and J by 7 bases. CDR1 is SGHRS and CDR2 is YFSETQ in the germline V gene. This CDR3 is built from 16 residues.

The V and J genes are TRBV10-3 and TRBJ1-2; 11 nucleotides agree with TRBD1. The V and J ends lost 7 bases and 8 bases, in that order; junction bases with no gene match: 6. This CDR3 region has 13 residues. CDR1 and CDR2 from the germline V gene are ENHRY and SYGVKD. The CDR3: CAIIGTGGSGYTF. CDR3 DNA: TGTGCCATCATAGGGACAGGGGGTTCCGGCTACACCTTC.

The DNA for the CDR3 is TGCGCCAGCAGCTCGGACTCTCGGGCAGATACGCAGTATTTT. Its translation: CASSSDSRADTQYF. J is TRBJ2-3 and V is TRBV5-1, with a tentative D call TRBD2 (5 bases). V was cut by 3 bases and J by 4 bases, with 12 bases left in between. Germline CDR1 reads SGHRS; CDR2 reads YFSETQ. The CDR3 has 14 residues. The variable domain in full, with the rest retrieved from reference TRBV5-1 and TRBJ2-3, is KAGVTQTPRYLIKTRGQQVTLSCSPISGHRSVSWYQQTPGQGLQFLFEYFSETQRNKGNFPGRFSGRQFSNSRSEMNVSTLELGDSALYLCASSSDSRADTQYFGPGTRLTVL.

The V gene is TRBV28, the J gene TRBJ2-5; TRBD2 matches 9 bases. The germline gives CDR1 MDHEN, CDR2 SYDVKM. The V and J ends lost 6 bases and 7 bases, in that order; junction bases with no gene match: 3. This CDR3 is 12 amino acids long. The DNA of the CDR3 is TGTGCCAGCAGCCGCGGGAGGGGGACCCAGTACTTC. Its protein is CASSRGRGTQYF.

The genes are TRBV19 and TRBJ2-4; D possibly corresponds to TRBD2 (7 bases). There are 17 residues in the CDR3. The germline CDR1 and CDR2 sequences are LNHDA and SQIVND (reference sequence). Trimming removed 5 bases at V and 1 base at J, with 18 bases between. The CDR3 region has the DNA TGTGCCAGTAGTCTCCGTGGGGGGGCAGTGGCCAAAAACATTCAGTACTTC. Translation gives CASSLRGGAVAKNIQYF.

The chain carries TRBV7-2 and TRBJ1-5; D gene ambiguous. CDR3 length equals 13 residues. The V end was cut by 2 bases, the J end by 6 bases, with 8 bases between. Germline CDR1 is SGHTA and CDR2 is FQGNSA. The CDR3 nucleotides read TGTGCCAGCAGCTTAAATCGGGTTCAGCCCCAGCATTTT. Protein product: CASSLNRVQPQHF.

This rearrangement joins TRBV14 to TRBJ1-3, with D maybe TRBD1 (5 bases). V was cut by 2 bases and J by 3 bases, with 8 bases left in between. The CDR3 covers 14 residues. From germline, CDR1 is SGHDN and CDR2 FVKESK. The CDR3 region is CASSQSRGGNTIYF. The CDR3 bases are TGTGCCAGCAGCCAATCTAGGGGTGGAAACACCATATATTTT.

This clone has only a few counts. The CDR3, as DNA: TGTGCCAGCAGCTCGACAGGGGTAGGCCAAGGAGAGACCCAGTACTTC. Translating gives CASSSTGVGQGETQYF. The chain has TRBV11-3 and TRBJ2-5, with TRBD1 matching 8 bases. CDR3 length equals 16 residues. CDR1 and CDR2 from the germline V gene are SGHNT and YENEEA. V lost 4 bases and J lost 4; bases outside the gene matches: 11.

The J gene is TRBJ1-5, the V gene TRBV6-2 or TRBV6-3, with 7 nucleotides matching TRBD1. The CDR3 is 17 amino acids. V was pared by 4 bases and J by 4 bases, with 13 bases of the junction left unmatched. The germline V gene encodes CDR1 MNHEY and CDR2 SVGEGT. The CDR3 loop reads CASSSRQGGGANQPQHF. The CDR3 coding sequence is TGTGCCAGCAGTTCTCGACAGGGTGGCGGGGCGAATCAGCCCCAGCATTTT.

V is TRBV7-6 and J is TRBJ2-3, with TRBD2 as a possible D gene (6 bases). V was pared by 1 base and J by 3 bases, with 14 bases between. The germline CDR1 and CDR2 sequences are SGHVS and FNYEAQ. The CDR3 spans 16 residues. CDR3 amino acids: CASSLVYSEGTDTQYF. The CDR3 DNA is TGTGCCAGCAGCTTAGTTTATTCGGAGGGTACAGATACGCAGTATTTT. The variable domain in full, completed from reference TRBV7-6 and TRBJ2-3, reads GAGVSQSPRYKVTKRGQDVALRCDPISGHVSLYWYRQALGQGPEFLTYFNYEAQQDKSGLPNDRFSAERPEGSISTLTIQRTEQRDSAMYRCASSLVYSEGTDTQYFGPGTRLTVL.

This clone has only one observation. J is TRBJ1-2 and V is TRBV27; 12 bases match TRBD1. With V trimmed by 6 bases and J by 4 bases, 6 bases remained unmatched. The CDR3 is 15 amino acids. Germline V gene data show CDR1 as MNHEY and CDR2 as SMNVEV (reference sequence). CDR3 nucleotides: TGTGCCAGCAGCCGCGGGACAGGGGGCACCTATGGCTACACCTTC. Protein product: CASSRGTGGTYGYTF.

This rearrangement joins TRBV18 to TRBJ1-2, with a tentative D call TRBD1 (6 bases). Germline values: CDR1 KGHSH, CDR2 LQKENI. This CDR3 spans 12 amino acids. The V and J ends lost 8 bases and 1 base respectively, with 8 bases between them. The CDR3 DNA reads as TGTGCCAGCGAGGGGGTTAACTATGGCTACACCTTC. Its protein is CASEGVNYGYTF.

The rearrangement joins TRBV28 to TRBJ1-5, with TRBD1 matching 8 bases. Germline loops: CDR1 MDHEN, CDR2 SYDVKM. Trimming removed 10 bases from V and 5 bases from J; junction bases left unmatched: 7. The CDR3 spans 13 residues. CDR3 DNA: TGTGCCATCGACAGGGGTTTGGATCAGCCCCAGCATTTT. This sequence encodes CAIDRGLDQPQHF. Drawing the rest from reference TRBV28 and TRBJ1-5, the complete variable domain is DVKVTQSSRYLVKRTGEKVFLECVQDMDHENMFWYRQDPGLGLRLIYFSYDVKMKEKGDIPEGYSVSREKKERFSLILESASTNQTSMYLCAIDRGLDQPQHFGDGTRLSIL.

The chain employs TRBV5-4 and TRBJ1-2; 10 bases fit TRBD1. Germline V CDR1 and CDR2: SGHNT, YYREEE (reference sequence). Unmatched junction bases numbered 6, after V lost 3 bases and J lost 7 bases. This CDR3 has 14 amino acids. CDR3 residues: CASSSSGQGSGYTF. CDR3 in DNA: TGTGCCAGCAGCTCCTCGGGACAGGGGTCTGGCTACACCTTC.